The 5 T cell receptor beta chains given below trace back to one sample, sequenced in a study of shared clonotypes between healthy human individuals. The protocol was immunoSEQ multiplex PCR, while the TCRdb copy is restricted to in-frame clones and leaves out a portion. The table lists some 2,400,000 clones, under 97% of them singletons, with over 0.1% in the top ten. Sequenced material: naive CD4+ T cells sorted from blood. Subset in this sample: CD45RA+ positively selected. All receptors come from a man younger than 35 in good health.

The genes are TRBV5-1 and TRBJ1-4; D not certain. The CDR3 extends over 15 amino acids. Trimming pared 0 bases from V and 7 bases from J, leaving 13 bases between. Germline values: CDR1 SGHRS, CDR2 YFSETQ. CDR3 in amino acids: CASSLVGRLGEKLFF. CDR3 bases: TGCGCCAGCAGCTTGGTCGGGAGATTGGGTGAAAAACTGTTTTTT. The full variable domain, with the rest looked up from reference TRBV5-1 and TRBJ1-4, is KAGVTQTPRYLIKTRGQQVTLSCSPISGHRSVSWYQQTPGQGLQFLFEYFSETQRNKGNFPGRFSGRQFSNSRSEMNVSTLELGDSALYLCASSLVGRLGEKLFFGSGTQLSVL.

The genes are TRBV7-9 and TRBJ2-2; D is ambiguous. The germline V and J ends were trimmed by 1 base and 1 base, with 7 bases remaining between them. Germline values: CDR1 SEHNR, CDR2 FQNEAQ (reference sequence). The CDR3 is made up of 15 amino acids. CDR3 residues: CASSLGVGNTGELFF. The CDR3 nucleotides are TGTGCCAGCAGCTTAGGGGTAGGGAACACCGGGGAGCTGTTTTTT. The full variable domain, completed using reference TRBV7-9 and TRBJ2-2, is DTGVSQNPRHKITKRGQNVTFRCDPISEHNRLYWYRQTLGQGPEFLTYFQNEAQLEKSRLLSDRFSAERPKGSFSTLEIQRTEQGDSAMYLCASSLGVGNTGELFFGEGSRLTVL.

Here the CDR3 reads CASRPGSGNTIYF. CDR3 DNA: TGCGCCAGCAGACCTGGGTCTGGAAACACCATATATTTT. This chain links TRBV5-1 with TRBJ1-3, with D hard to call. V was clipped by 5 bases and J by 1 base, with 7 bases between them. Germline CDR1 reads SGHRS; CDR2 reads YFSETQ. This CDR3 is 13 amino acids long.

This clone was detected once. The chain carries TRBV2 and TRBJ2-2, with TRBD2 matching 9 bases. Per the germline V gene, CDR1 is SNHLY and CDR2 is FYNNEI. Trimming took 5 bases from V and 7 from J; bases not matched to a gene: 5. The CDR3 contains 14 residues. The CDR3 region is CASSSSGEIGELFF. The CDR3 nucleotides are TGTGCCAGCAGTTCTAGCGGGGAAATCGGGGAGCTGTTTTTT.

This clone appeared once. This rearrangement joins TRBV5-1 to TRBJ2-3; D not certain. Trimming pared 1 base from V and 3 bases from J, leaving 9 bases between. The CDR3 totals 14 residues. Germline V gene sequence: CDR1 SGHRS, CDR2 YFSETQ. CDR3 sequence (DNA): TGCGCCAGCAGCTTGAACCAGGCGACAGATACGCAGTATTTT. It yields the protein CASSLNQATDTQYF.